Following are 3 T cell receptor beta chains from one sample sequenced in a study of T cells in Graves' hyperthyroidism and ophthalmopathy. It was RNA transcripts that yielded the amplified TCR beta CDR3 regions. A set of HTBI primers served as the primers for a first-round RT-PCR of the TCR CDR3. TCRdb used MiXCR to reprocess the multiplex PCR reads, holding one entry per CDR3 protein. The repertoire consists of fewer than 800,000 distinct CDR3 sequences, with about a sixth occurring once and the leading ten covering around 8%. Source material: blood. The receptors shown here come from a man aged 18 to 35 with Graves' hyperthyroidism.

On this clonotype itself: A much larger clone sits a single nucleotide away, making a read error possible. J is TRBJ1-6 and V is TRBV28; maybe TRBD1 (5 bases). Looked up from germline, CDR1 is MDHEN and CDR2 is SYDVKM. The CDR3 runs to 15 residues. The CDR3 region has the DNA TGTGCCAACAGTTTGGGACCCGCGACTAATTCACCCCTCCACTTT. Translated, it gives CANSLGPATNSPLHF.

The rearrangement joins TRBV12-3 or TRBV12-4 to TRBJ2-7, with a possible D match to TRBD1 (6 bases). The V gene lost 0 bases and the J gene lost 6 bases, with 15 bases spanning the gap. The CDR3 is 15 amino acids. CDR3 DNA sequence: TGTGCCAGCAGTTTAGCAGGGACACTCCTTGGCGAGCAGTACTTC. This gives the protein CASSLAGTLLGEQYF.

This clonotype was seen ten or more times. The chain joins TRBV6-1 to TRBJ2-5, with 7 bases fitting TRBD2. J gave up 7 bases and V 0 bases, and 8 bases lay outside the gene matches. The CDR3 loop spans 15 amino acids. CDR1 MNHNS and CDR2 SASEGT come from the germline V gene. CDR3 DNA: TGTGCCAGCAGTGAAGCGCGGCTAGCGGACGGGACCCAGTACTTC. As protein: CASSEARLADGTQYF.